The sequence of this T cell receptor (beta chain) was determined in a study of identifying expanded T cells in peripheral blood. Study-level results: Roughly two-week clone count variance significantly increased as total template count grew.

Collection occurred without any documented infections or immune events in donors. Points on this clone: Its cognate antigen is unknown.

The CDR3 covers 15 residues. V was clipped by 0 bases and J by 0 bases, with 8 bases between them. In germline, CDR1 is SGHTA, CDR2 FQGNSA. Profiled with immunoSEQ multiplex PCR; TCRdb holds only in-frame clones, not every one. The sample has about 130,000 clones; 65% to 90% are singletons. This sequence was found in a person aged 18 to 70 in good health. Sequenced material: blood. The chain employs TRBV7-2 and TRBJ1-2, with D uncertain. For the CDR3, the DNA is TGTGCCAGCAGCTTAGCGTTGCCTCCTAACTATGGCTACACCTTC. Its protein is CASSLALPPNYGYTF.